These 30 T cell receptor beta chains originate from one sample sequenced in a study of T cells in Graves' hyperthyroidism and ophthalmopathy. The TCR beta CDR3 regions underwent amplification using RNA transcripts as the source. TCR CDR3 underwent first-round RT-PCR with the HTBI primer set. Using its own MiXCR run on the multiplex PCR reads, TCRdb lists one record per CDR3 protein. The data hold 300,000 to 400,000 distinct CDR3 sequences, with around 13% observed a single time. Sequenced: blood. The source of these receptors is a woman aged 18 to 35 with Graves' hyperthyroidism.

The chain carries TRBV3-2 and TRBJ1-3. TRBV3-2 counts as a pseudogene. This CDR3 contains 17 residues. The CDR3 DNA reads TGTGCCAGCAGCCAAGTGGGGTATTTAGTCTCTGGAAACACCATATATTTT. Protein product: CASSQVGYLVSGNTIYF.

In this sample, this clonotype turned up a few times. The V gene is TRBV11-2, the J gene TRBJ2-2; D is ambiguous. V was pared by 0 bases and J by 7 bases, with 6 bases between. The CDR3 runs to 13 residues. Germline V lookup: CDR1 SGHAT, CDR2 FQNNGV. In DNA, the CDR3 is TGTGCCAGCAGCTTAGAGCTTAGCGGGGAGCTGTTTTTT. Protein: CASSLELSGELFF.

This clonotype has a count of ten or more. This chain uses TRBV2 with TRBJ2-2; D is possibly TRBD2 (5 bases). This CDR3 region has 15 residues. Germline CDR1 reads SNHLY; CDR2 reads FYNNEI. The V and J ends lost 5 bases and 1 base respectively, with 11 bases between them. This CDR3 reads CASSTEAQNTGELFF. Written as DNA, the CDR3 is TGTGCCAGCAGTACGGAGGCGCAGAACACCGGGGAGCTGTTTTTT. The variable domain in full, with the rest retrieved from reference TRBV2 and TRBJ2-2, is EPEVTQTPSHQVTQMGQEVILRCVPISNHLYFYWYRQILGQKVEFLVSFYNNEISEKSEIFDDQFSVERPDGSNFTLKIRSTKLEDSAMYFCASSTEAQNTGELFFGEGSRLTVL.

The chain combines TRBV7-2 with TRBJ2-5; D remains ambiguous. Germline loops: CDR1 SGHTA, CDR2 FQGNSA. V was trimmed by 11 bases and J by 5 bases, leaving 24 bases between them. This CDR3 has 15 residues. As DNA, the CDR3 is TGTGCCGGCGCCCCGAGGACCCCGCCGTGGGAGACCCAGTACTTC. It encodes CAGAPRTPPWETQYF.

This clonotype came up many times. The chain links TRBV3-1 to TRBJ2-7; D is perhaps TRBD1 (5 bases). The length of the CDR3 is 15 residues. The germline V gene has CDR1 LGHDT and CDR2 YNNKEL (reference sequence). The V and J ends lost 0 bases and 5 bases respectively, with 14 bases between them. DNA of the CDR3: TGTGCCAGCAGCCAAGATAGGACAATTACCGACGAGCAGTACTTC. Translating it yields CASSQDRTITDEQYF.

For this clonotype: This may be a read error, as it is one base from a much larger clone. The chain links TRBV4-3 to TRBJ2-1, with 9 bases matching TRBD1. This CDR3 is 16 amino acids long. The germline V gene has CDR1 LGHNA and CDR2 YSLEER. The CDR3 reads CASSQDGTGNGNEQLF. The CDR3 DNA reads TGCGCCAGCAGCCAAGATGGGACAGGGAACGGGAATGAGCAGCTCTTC.

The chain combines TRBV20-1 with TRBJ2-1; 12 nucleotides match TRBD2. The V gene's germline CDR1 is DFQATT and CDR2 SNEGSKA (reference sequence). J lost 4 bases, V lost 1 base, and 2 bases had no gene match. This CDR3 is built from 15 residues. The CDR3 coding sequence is TGCAGTGCTAGAGTCCTAGCGGGAGGGTACAATGAGCAGTTCTTC. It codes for CSARVLAGGYNEQFF.

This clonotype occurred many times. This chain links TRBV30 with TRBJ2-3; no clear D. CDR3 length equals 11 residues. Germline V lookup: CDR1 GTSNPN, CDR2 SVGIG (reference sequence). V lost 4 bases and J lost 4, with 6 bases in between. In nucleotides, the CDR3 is TGTGCCTGGATAAGGCCAGATACGCAGTATTTT. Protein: CAWIRPDTQYF.

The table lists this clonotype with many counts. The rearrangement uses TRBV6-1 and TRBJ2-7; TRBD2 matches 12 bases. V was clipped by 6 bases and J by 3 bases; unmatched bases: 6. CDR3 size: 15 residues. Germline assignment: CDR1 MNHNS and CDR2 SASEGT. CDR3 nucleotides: TGTGCCAGCAGCCCGCTAGCGGGGGGGTACTACGAGCAGTACTTC. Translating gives CASSPLAGGYYEQYF.

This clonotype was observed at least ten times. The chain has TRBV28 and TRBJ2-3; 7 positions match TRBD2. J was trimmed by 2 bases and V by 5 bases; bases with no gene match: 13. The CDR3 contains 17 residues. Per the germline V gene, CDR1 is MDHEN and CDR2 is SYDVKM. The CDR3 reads CASSPFEGSGFTDTQYF. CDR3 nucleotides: TGTGCCAGCAGTCCCTTCGAAGGTAGCGGGTTCACAGATACGCAGTATTTT.

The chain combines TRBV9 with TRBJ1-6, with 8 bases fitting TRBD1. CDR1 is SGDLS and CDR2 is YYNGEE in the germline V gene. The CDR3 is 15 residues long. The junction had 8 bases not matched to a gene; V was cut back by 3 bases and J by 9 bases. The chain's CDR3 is CASSALGQGSSPLHF. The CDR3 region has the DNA TGTGCCAGCAGCGCCCTAGGACAGGGAAGTTCACCCCTCCACTTT.

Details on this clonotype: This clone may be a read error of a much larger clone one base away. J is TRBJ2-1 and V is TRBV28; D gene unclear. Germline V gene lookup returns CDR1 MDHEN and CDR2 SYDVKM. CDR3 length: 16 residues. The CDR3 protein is CASGLSLGFSYNEQFF. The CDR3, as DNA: TGTGCCAGCGGTTTATCCCTGGGATTTTCCTACAATGAGCAGTTCTTC.

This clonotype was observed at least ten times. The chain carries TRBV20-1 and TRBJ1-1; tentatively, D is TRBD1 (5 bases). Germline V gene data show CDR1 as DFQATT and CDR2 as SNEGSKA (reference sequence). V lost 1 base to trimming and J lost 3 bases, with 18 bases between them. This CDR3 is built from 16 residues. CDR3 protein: CSARGLGRGVYTEAFF. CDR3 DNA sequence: TGCAGTGCTAGAGGTTTAGGTAGAGGGGTGTACACTGAAGCTTTCTTT.

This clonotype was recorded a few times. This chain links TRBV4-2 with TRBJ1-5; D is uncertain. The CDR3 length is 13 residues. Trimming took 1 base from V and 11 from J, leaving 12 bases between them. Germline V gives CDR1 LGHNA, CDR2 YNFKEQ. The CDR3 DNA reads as TGTGCCAGCAGCCAAGCGGAAAACTTGGCCCAGCATTTT. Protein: CASSQAENLAQHF.

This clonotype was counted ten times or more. The chain's CDR3 is CASSEGAGVSGELFF. The CDR3 coding sequence is TGTGCCAGCAGTGAAGGGGCGGGAGTGTCCGGGGAGCTGTTTTTT. The chain employs TRBV2 and TRBJ2-2; 7 bases agree with TRBD2. The CDR3 has 15 residues. The trim removed 1 base at V and 6 bases at J, leaving 5 bases unmatched. Looked up from germline, CDR1 is SNHLY and CDR2 is FYNNEI. Using reference TRBV2 and TRBJ2-2 for the parts outside the CDR3, the full variable domain is EPEVTQTPSHQVTQMGQEVILRCVPISNHLYFYWYRQILGQKVEFLVSFYNNEISEKSEIFDDQFSVERPDGSNFTLKIRSTKLEDSAMYFCASSEGAGVSGELFFGEGSRLTVL.

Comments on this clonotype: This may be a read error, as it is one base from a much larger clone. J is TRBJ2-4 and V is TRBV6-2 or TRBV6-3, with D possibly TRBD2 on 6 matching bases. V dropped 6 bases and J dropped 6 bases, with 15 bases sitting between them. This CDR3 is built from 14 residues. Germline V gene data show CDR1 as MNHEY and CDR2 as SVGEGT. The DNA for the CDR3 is TGTGCCAGCAGGAGGGACTTGGGGAGAAACATTCAGTACTTC. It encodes CASRRDLGRNIQYF.

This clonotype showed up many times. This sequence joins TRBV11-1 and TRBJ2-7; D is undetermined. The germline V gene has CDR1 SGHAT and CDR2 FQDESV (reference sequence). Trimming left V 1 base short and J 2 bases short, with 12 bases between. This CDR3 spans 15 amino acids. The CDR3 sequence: CASSLVGKRAYEQYF. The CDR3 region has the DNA TGTGCCAGCAGCTTAGTAGGGAAAAGGGCCTACGAGCAGTACTTC.

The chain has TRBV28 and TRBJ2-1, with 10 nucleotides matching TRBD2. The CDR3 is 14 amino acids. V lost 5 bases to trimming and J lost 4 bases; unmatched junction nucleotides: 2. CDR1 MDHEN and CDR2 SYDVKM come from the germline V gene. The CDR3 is CASSLSGGYNEQFF. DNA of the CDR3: TGTGCCAGCAGTCTTAGCGGGGGGTACAATGAGCAGTTCTTC. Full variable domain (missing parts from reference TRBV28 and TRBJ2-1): DVKVTQSSRYLVKRTGEKVFLECVQDMDHENMFWYRQDPGLGLRLIYFSYDVKMKEKGDIPEGYSVSREKKERFSLILESASTNQTSMYLCASSLSGGYNEQFFGPGTRLTVL.

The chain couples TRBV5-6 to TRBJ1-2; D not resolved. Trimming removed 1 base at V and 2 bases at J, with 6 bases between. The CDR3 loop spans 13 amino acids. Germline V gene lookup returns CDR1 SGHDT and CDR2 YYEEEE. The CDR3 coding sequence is TGTGCCAGCAGCTTGTCCAGCAACTATGGCTACACCTTC. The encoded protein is CASSLSSNYGYTF. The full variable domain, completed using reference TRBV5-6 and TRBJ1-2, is DAGVTQSPTHLIKTRGQQVTLRCSPKSGHDTVSWYQQALGQGPQFIFQYYEEEERQRGNFPDRFSGHQFPNYSSELNVNALLLGDSALYLCASSLSSNYGYTFGSGTRLTVV.

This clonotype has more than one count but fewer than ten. The CDR3 nucleotides are TGTGCCAGCAGCTCCTATGGTAGAGTTTACAATGAGCAGTTCTTC. Its translation: CASSSYGRVYNEQFF. J is TRBJ2-1 and V is TRBV9; D gene uncertain. This CDR3 is 15 amino acids long. CDR1 is SGDLS and CDR2 is YYNGEE in the germline V gene. Trimming stripped 4 bases from V and 4 bases from J, with 15 bases between.

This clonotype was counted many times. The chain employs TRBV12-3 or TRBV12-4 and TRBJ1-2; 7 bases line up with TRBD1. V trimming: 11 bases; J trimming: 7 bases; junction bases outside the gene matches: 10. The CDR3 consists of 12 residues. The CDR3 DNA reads TGTGCCGGCTTAGAAGCAGGGGGTGGCTACACCTTC. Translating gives CAGLEAGGGYTF.

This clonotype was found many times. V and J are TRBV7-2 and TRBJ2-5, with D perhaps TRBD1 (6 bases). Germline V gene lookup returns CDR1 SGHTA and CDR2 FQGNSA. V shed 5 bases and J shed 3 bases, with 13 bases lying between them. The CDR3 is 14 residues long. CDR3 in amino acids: CASSPQGVKETQYF. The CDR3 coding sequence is TGTGCCAGCAGCCCACAGGGAGTCAAAGAGACCCAGTACTTC. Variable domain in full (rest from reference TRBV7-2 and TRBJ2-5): GAGVSQSPSNKVTEKGKDVELRCDPISGHTALYWYRQSLGQGLEFLIYFQGNSAPDKSGLPSDRFSAERTGGSVSTLTIQRTQQEDSAVYLCASSPQGVKETQYFGPGTRLLVL.

The CDR3 region has the DNA TGTGCCAGCACAGGGTCTGGAAACACCATATATTTT. This translates into CASTGSGNTIYF. V gene TRBV2 combines with J gene TRBJ1-3, with a tentative D call TRBD1 (5 bases). From germline, CDR1 is SNHLY and CDR2 FYNNEI. The CDR3 extends over 12 amino acids. Deletions cut 7 bases from V and 1 base from J, with 5 bases between.

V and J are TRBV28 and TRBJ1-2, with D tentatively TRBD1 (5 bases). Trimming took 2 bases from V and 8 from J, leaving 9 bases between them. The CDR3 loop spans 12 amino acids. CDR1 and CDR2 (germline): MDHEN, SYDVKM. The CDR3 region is CASSLTGPGYTF. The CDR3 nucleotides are TGTGCCAGCAGTTTAACAGGACCGGGCTACACCTTC.

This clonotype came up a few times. The CDR3 DNA reads as TGTGCCAGTAGTATATACGGGACCCAAAGCTCCTACGAGCAGTACTTC. Translation gives CASSIYGTQSSYEQYF. This chain uses TRBV19 with TRBJ2-7; D tentatively fits TRBD1 or TRBD2 (5 bases each). Germline V gene sequence: CDR1 LNHDA, CDR2 SQIVND (reference sequence). This CDR3 has 16 residues. Trimming took off 2 bases at V and 0 bases at J, with 14 bases between the two ends.

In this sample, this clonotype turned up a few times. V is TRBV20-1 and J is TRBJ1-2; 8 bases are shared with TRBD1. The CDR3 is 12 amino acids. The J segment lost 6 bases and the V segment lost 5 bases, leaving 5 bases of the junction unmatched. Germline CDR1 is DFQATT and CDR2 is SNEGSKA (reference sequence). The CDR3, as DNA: TGCAGTGCTTCACCAGGGGGCGATGGCTACACCTTC. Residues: CSASPGGDGYTF.

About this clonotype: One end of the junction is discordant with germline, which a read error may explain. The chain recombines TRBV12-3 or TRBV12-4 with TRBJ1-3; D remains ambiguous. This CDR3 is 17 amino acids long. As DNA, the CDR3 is TGTTCCAGCAGTTTAGGCAGCAGCCCTTCCTCTGGAAACACCATATATTTT. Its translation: CSSSLGSSPSSGNTIYF.

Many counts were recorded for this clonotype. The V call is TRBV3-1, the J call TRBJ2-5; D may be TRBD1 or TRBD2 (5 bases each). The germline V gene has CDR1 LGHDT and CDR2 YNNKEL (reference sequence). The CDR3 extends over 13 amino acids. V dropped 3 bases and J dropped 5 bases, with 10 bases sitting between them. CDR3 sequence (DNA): TGTGCCAGCAGCCATGAGGGGTGGGAGACCCAGTACTTC. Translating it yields CASSHEGWETQYF.

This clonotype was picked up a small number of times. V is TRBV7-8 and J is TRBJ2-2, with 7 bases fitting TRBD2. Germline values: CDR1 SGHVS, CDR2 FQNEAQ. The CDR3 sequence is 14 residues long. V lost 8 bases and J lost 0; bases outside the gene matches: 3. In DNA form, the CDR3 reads TGTGCCAGCGAACGGGGGGCGAACACCGGGGAGCTGTTTTTT. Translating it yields CASERGANTGELFF.

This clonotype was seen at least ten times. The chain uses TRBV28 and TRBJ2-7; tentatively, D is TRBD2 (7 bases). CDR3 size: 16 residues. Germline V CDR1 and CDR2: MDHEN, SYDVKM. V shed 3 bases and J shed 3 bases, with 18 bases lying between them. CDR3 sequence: CASSLSEGGDFYEQYF. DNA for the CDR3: TGTGCCAGCAGTTTGAGCGAGGGGGGGGACTTCTACGAGCAGTACTTC.